This passage covers 13 T cell receptor beta chains from one sample sequenced in a study of T cell responses to AZD1222 COVID-19 vaccine. Here immunoSEQ multiplex PCR was the method, and the copy in TCRdb shows in-frame clones only, minus some. The sample contains under 150,000 clones, about 85% of which appear only once. Sequenced material: peripheral blood, taken 28 days after the second AZD1222 dose. Receptors were obtained from an adult who received the AZD1222 COVID-19 vaccine.

The CDR3 sequence: CASSPRTSGGLYNEQFF. CDR3 DNA sequence: TGTGCCAGCAGCCCCCGGACTAGCGGGGGCCTCTACAATGAGCAGTTCTTC. This chain joins TRBV7-9 and TRBJ2-1; 13 nucleotides agree with TRBD2. The CDR3 is made up of 17 amino acids. V was pared by 5 bases and J by 3 bases, with 7 bases of the junction left unmatched. Germline V gene lookup returns CDR1 SEHNR and CDR2 FQNEAQ (reference sequence).

This clone was observed a single time. The rearrangement links TRBV11-2 to TRBJ1-4, with D maybe TRBD1 (6 bases). This CDR3 has 14 residues. In germline, CDR1 is SGHAT, CDR2 FQNNGV. Trimming took 5 bases from V and 1 from J, leaving 8 bases between them. In nucleotides, the CDR3 is TGTGCCAGCAGCCTCAGGGGAACTAATGAAAAACTGTTTTTT. Translated: CASSLRGTNEKLFF.

This chain links TRBV5-1 with TRBJ2-2; unclear D gene. Germline V gene sequence: CDR1 SGHRS, CDR2 YFSETQ. V dropped 2 bases and J dropped 3 bases, with 11 bases sitting between them. CDR3 size: 15 residues. The chain's CDR3 is CASSLPDDDTGELFF. CDR3 coding DNA: TGCGCCAGCAGCTTACCAGACGATGACACCGGGGAGCTGTTTTTT.

A word on this clone: A much larger clonotype is one base distant, so this may be a read error. The V gene is TRBV3-1 (or the pseudogene TRBV3-2), the J gene TRBJ1-4; D unclear. V dropped 4 bases and J dropped 6 bases, with 12 bases sitting between them. Germline lookup yields CDR1 LGHDT and CDR2 YNNKEL (reference sequence). CDR3 size: 14 residues. CDR3 loop: CASSLMGGHEKLFF. In DNA, the CDR3 is TGTGCCAGCAGCCTCATGGGCGGGCATGAAAAACTGTTTTTT.

This rearrangement joins TRBV3-1 (or the pseudogene TRBV3-2) to TRBJ2-2; no definite D call. Germline V gene lookup returns CDR1 LGHDT and CDR2 YNNKEL (reference sequence). The CDR3 loop spans 14 amino acids. The V end was cut by 7 bases, the J end by 0 bases, with 9 bases between. CDR3 in DNA: TGTGCCAGCAAGAGATCGGCGAACACCGGGGAGCTGTTTTTT. Translating it yields CASKRSANTGELFF.

This clone was found a few times. This chain uses TRBV6-2 or TRBV6-3 with TRBJ2-1, with D possibly being TRBD2 (6 bases). There are 17 residues in the CDR3. Per the germline V gene, CDR1 is MNHEY and CDR2 is SVGEGT. V was pared by 0 bases and J by 4 bases, with 16 bases between. The CDR3 nucleotides read TGTGCCAGCAGTTACTCGGCCCCGCGGGGCGTATACAATGAGCAGTTCTTC. This translates into CASSYSAPRGVYNEQFF.

V gene TRBV19 combines with J gene TRBJ1-4; D gene uncertain. V was cut by 7 bases and J by 1 base, with 13 bases left in between. Germline assignment: CDR1 LNHDA and CDR2 SQIVND (reference sequence). This CDR3 region has 15 residues. The CDR3 DNA is TGTGCCAGTACCTCCGTGGCAGGAACTAATGAAAAACTGTTTTTT. This sequence encodes CASTSVAGTNEKLFF. The variable domain in full, completed from reference TRBV19 and TRBJ1-4, reads DGGITQSPKYLFRKEGQNVTLSCEQNLNHDAMYWYRQDPGQGLRLIYYSQIVNDFQKGDIAEGYSVSREKKESFPLTVTSAQKNPTAFYLCASTSVAGTNEKLFFGSGTQLSVL.

The chain uses TRBV10-3 and TRBJ1-2; no clear D gene. This CDR3 has 13 residues. The V end lost 5 bases, the J end lost 4 bases, and 11 bases lay between the germline ends. The germline V gene has CDR1 ENHRY and CDR2 SYGVKD. The CDR3 spells CAISPEAGYGYTF. The CDR3 region has the DNA TGTGCCATCAGTCCAGAGGCTGGCTATGGCTACACCTTC.

This sequence joins TRBV27 and TRBJ2-2; unclear D gene. The germline CDR1 and CDR2 sequences are MNHEY and SMNVEV (reference sequence). Trimming took off 4 bases at V and 4 bases at J, with 4 bases between the two ends. The length of the CDR3 is 12 residues. CDR3 DNA sequence: TGTGCCAGCAGTTACACCACCGGGGAGCTGTTTTTT. Its translation: CASSYTTGELFF.

The gene calls are TRBV6-2 or TRBV6-3 and TRBJ1-2; D is ambiguous. V lost 6 bases and J lost 4, with 9 bases in between. This CDR3 contains 12 residues. Germline V lookup: CDR1 MNHEY, CDR2 SVGEGT. CDR3 nucleotide sequence: TGTGCCAGCAGCGGAGGCGTCTATGGCTACACCTTC. This codes for CASSGGVYGYTF.

The gene calls are TRBV7-2 and TRBJ2-5; 9 nucleotides agree with TRBD2. The ends lost 6 bases at V and 5 bases at J; junction bases unmatched: 13. This CDR3 is 16 amino acids long. CDR1 is SGHTA and CDR2 is FQGNSA in the germline V gene. The CDR3 DNA is TGTGCCAGCAGTTCCGTTGTAGCGGGGGCTGGGGAGACCCAGTACTTC. This codes for CASSSVVAGAGETQYF.

J is TRBJ1-1 and V is TRBV29-1, with 7 bases aligning to TRBD1. Trimming took 4 bases from V and 2 from J; bases not matched to a gene: 10. Germline CDR1 and CDR2: SQVTM and ANQGSEA. The CDR3 spans 15 residues. DNA for the CDR3: TGCAGCGTTGCGAGATCCAGGGGGGGAAACACTGAAGCTTTCTTT. It yields the protein CSVARSRGGNTEAFF.

The chain links TRBV9 to TRBJ2-5; 9 bases align to TRBD1. This CDR3 contains 14 residues. Germline V gene lookup returns CDR1 SGDLS and CDR2 YYNGEE. V dropped 4 bases and J dropped 4; count of bases not matched to a gene: 5. CDR3 sequence (DNA): TGTGCCAGCAGCCCCCTGACAGGGGGAGAGACCCAGTACTTC. It specifies CASSPLTGGETQYF.